This entry describes one T cell receptor (beta chain). The antigen is unknown. The donors were members of the roughly 120-subject validation cohort (separate from the approximately 650-subject first cohort). V lost 4 bases, J lost 4 bases, and 14 bases lay in between. The CDR3 has 14 amino acids. Germline-derived CDR1 and CDR2 are SGHRS and YFSETQ. The method was immunoSEQ multiplex PCR; TCRdb's version includes in-frame clones alone and lacks a portion of them. The sample yields hundreds of thousands of clones, roughly 84% seen once. The data were taken from a study of cytomegalovirus exposure and HLA in healthy donors. Study conclusions and caveats: Overall, around 160 TCR beta chains were annotated as cytomegalovirus-associated. Through in vitro validation, a few CMV-associated chains were shown to be specific for CMV antigens. The study found most TCR sequences rare, yet found some public TCRs in many donors.

The TCR comes from a young woman in good health and CMV-seropositive. The specimen sequenced was PBMCs. This chain joins TRBV5-1 and TRBJ1-1; D unclear. Written as DNA, the CDR3 is TGCGCCAGCAGCGGTACCCTCAGTGGCACTGAAGCTTTCTTT. This translates into CASSGTLSGTEAFF.